This is a list of T cell receptor beta chains from one sample in a study of T-cell memory formation after mild COVID-19. TCRdb redid the calling of the 5' RACE reads with MiXCR, one entry per CDR3 protein. In the table there are approximately 230,000 distinct CDR3 sequences, about 17% of which are singletons. Sequenced input: PBMCs or a T cell subset sorted from them (not recorded which). The receptor set was obtained from a man aged 18 to 30 who had mild COVID-19 (a few samples of this study predate the infection). Cell type and time point are not known. Each CDR3 is given with its conserved first and last residue. A D gene is named only where the DNA matches it firmly. For some rows the clone size is stated as once, few or many, or as a class when expanded; others skip it.

length: 16; size: NA; D: TRBD1; J: TRBJ1-1; V: TRBV6-1; CDR3: CASSEMGQGGNTEAFF; DNA: TGTGCCAGCAGTGAAATGGGACAGGGGGGGAACACTGAAGCTTTCTTT
length: 13; size: NA; D: TRBD1; J: TRBJ1-5; V: TRBV20-1; CDR3: CSANRGISQPQHF; DNA: TGCAGTGCAAACAGGGGAATTTCTCAGCCCCAGCATTTT
length: 17; size: many; D: TRBD1; J: TRBJ1-1; V: TRBV5-6; CDR3: CASSLKRDSLMNTEAFF; DNA: TGTGCCAGCAGCTTGAAACGGGACAGCCTCATGAACACTGAAGCTTTCTTT
length: 15; size: few; D: TRBD1; J: TRBJ1-1; V: TRBV7-9; CDR3: CASSKPQGVSTEAFF; DNA: TGTGCCAGCAGCAAGCCACAGGGGGTTAGCACTGAAGCTTTCTTT
length: 15; size: NA; D: TRBD1; J: TRBJ1-2; V: TRBV19; CDR3: CASLPSDRATYGYTF; DNA: TGTGCCAGCCTACCATCAGACAGGGCGACGTATGGCTACACCTTC
length: 14; size: NA; D: NA; J: TRBJ1-2; V: TRBV6-5; CDR3: CAVARGAANYGYTF; DNA: TGTGCCGTTGCGAGGGGTGCAGCTAACTATGGCTACACCTTC
length: 15; size: once; D: NA; J: TRBJ1-1; V: TRBV7-2; CDR3: CASSARTQMNTEAFF; DNA: TGTGCCAGCAGCGCTCGGACACAAATGAACACTGAAGCTTTCTTT
length: 17; size: few; D: TRBD1; J: TRBJ2-7; V: TRBV10-3; CDR3: CAISAATMGQGESEQYF; DNA: TGTGCCATCAGTGCGGCCACAATGGGGCAGGGGGAAAGCGAGCAGTACTTC
length: 13; size: few; D: NA; J: TRBJ2-3; V: TRBV5-1; CDR3: CASSRGRTDTQYF; DNA: TGCGCCAGCAGCCGAGGGCGTACAGATACGCAGTATTTT
length: 15; size: few; D: NA; J: TRBJ1-6; V: TRBV7-9; CDR3: CASSSDDSYRSPLHF; DNA: TGTGCCAGCAGCTCGGATGACTCCTACCGTTCACCCCTCCACTTT
length: 14; size: NA; D: NA; J: TRBJ2-7; V: TRBV4-1; CDR3: CASSHVDRSYEQYF; DNA: TGCGCCAGCAGCCATGTAGACAGGAGCTACGAGCAGTACTTC